The entry below describes one T cell receptor beta chain. Its antigen specificity is not known. Base qualities are not provided; no much larger clone lies one nucleotide away. Libraries came from the immunoSEQ multiplex PCR assay. For the multiplex PCR, a mixture combining 60 forward primers for TCR Vbeta segments and 13 reverse primers for TCR Jbeta segments was used. Amplification of the CDR3 region of rearranged TCR beta genes was performed with a multiplex PCR assay on genomic DNA. The amplified TCR beta libraries were sequenced on the Illumina HiSeq System as 87-base-pair reads. As for the authors' bioinformatics: Across the 670 or so repertoires, a later analysis counted tens of millions of unique TCR beta chains, 9 million to 14 million of which were shared by at least two donors. To remove PCR and sequencing errors, raw reads were error-corrected and collapsed into unique sequences using a nearest-neighbor algorithm that merged closely related sequences. Alignment of CDR3 sequences to IMGT reference sequences was used to assign V, D and J gene segments. For a sequence to be retained, at least a six-nucleotide match to both a V gene segment and a J gene segment was required. A rearrangement was called productive if the CDR3 had no stop codons and remained in frame with V and J, and every other rearrangement was called non-productive. CDR3 was defined by IMGT convention, running from the second conserved V-encoded cysteine to the conserved J-encoded phenylalanine. The earlier analysis of more than 450 of the donors excluded sequences that lacked an unambiguous match to a single V gene segment. In an earlier analysis of 500 to 750 of the donors, V segments were called functional above 56.7% productive rearrangements and were called segregating when the between-donor standard deviation exceeded 5%. A statistical classification framework was built to diagnose cytomegalovirus status from the catalog of TCR beta chain sequences. A later analysis assigned V and J genes by comparing TCR nucleotide sequences with IMGT/GENE-DB human TR gene sequences. In a later analysis, CDR3 sequences and most-parsimonious VDJ recombination scenarios were assigned using the TCRdist pipeline. In a later analysis, each TCR beta chain was defined by its CDR3 amino acid sequence together with its V-gene family, and reads lacking a unique V-gene family were excluded. To address suspected cross-contamination and a sequencing artifact, a later analysis removed under 600 highly shared, low-generation-probability nucleotide sequences. In a later analysis, a clonal expansion index was calculated for each public chain from normalized within-repertoire ranks of inferred template counts. In a later analysis, generation probabilities were computed using a VDJ recombination model fitted to out-of-frame rearrangements, and the results were checked against IGoR. In a later analysis, TCR-TCR, TCR-HLA and TCR-CMV co-occurrence was scored with hypergeometric tests, and a repertoire-size bias correction was applied to TCR pairs. In a later analysis, false discovery rates were estimated by permuting HLA or CMV assignments 20 times. A later analysis grouped co-occurring TCRs with DBSCAN, adding TCRdist sequence similarity when clustering within HLA-allele-positive subsets. Co-occurrence clustering excluded repertoires with fewer than 30,000 or more than 120,000 public chains, plus five with anomalous nucleotide sharing. TCRdb provides this immuneACCESS table in a form limited to in-frame rearrangements. Some clones are lacking; in checked studies, under half of them reflect an unresolved V gene, and why the rest are absent is not known. V and J calls and clone size come straight from that table; D and trimming were deduced from the DNA. The sample table holds some 180,000 clones, of which 76% were seen once. The ten largest clones represent roughly 2.5% of the sample.

In total, roughly 670 healthy bone marrow donors made up the cohort. Cohort members were all nominally healthy when sampled, although unrecorded immune exposures were likely present. The donor was CMV seropositive and belonged to the group of about 290 seropositive cohort members. A peripheral blood sample was provided by each donor, and peripheral blood mononuclear cells were used for TCR beta sequencing. The Qiagen DNeasy Blood Extraction Kit was used to extract genomic DNA from the blood cell samples. The sample originates from a study of cytomegalovirus exposure and HLA in healthy donors (TCRdb year 2017). For the study in its entirety: An earlier analysis of approximately 590 of the donors reported 250 to 300 Gb of sequence data and 117 million unique TCR beta sequences from 190 million or so T cells. The study used immunosequencing to profile the T cell repertoires of hundreds of subjects and linked those repertoires to cytomegalovirus serostatus. The aim of the study was to test whether cataloging public T cell receptors could identify signatures of past pathogen exposure. An earlier analysis of roughly 580 of the donors used high-throughput TCR beta sequencing to judge whether each TCR beta V gene segment behaved as functional or pseudogenic. All discovery cohort repertoires had been generated on a single sequencing platform. The later analysis used no new phenotypic data to find candidate immune exposures, relying instead on TCR beta sequences and their occurrence across donors. The number of donors typed differed by locus, with 629-630 for A, B, C, DRB1 and DQB1, around 500 for DQA1, approximately 570 for DPA1, and approximately 470 for DPB1. In a later genetic analysis, genome-wide SNP genotypes for about 65% of the 666 donors were used, and that subset was treated as a discovery cohort. To study patterns of TCR occurrence, a later analysis re-analyzed previously published TCR beta repertoires from just over 650 donors and added high-resolution HLA genotyping. Approximately 310 gigabases of sequencing data and approximately 85 million unique TCR sequences were included in an early release covering 550 to 650 HLA-typed donors. Because of strong linkage in the cohort, a handful of DR-DQ haplotypes were treated as single units for association and clustering. HLA typing covered class I and class II loci at four-digit resolution. Across about 380 genotyped donors of the cohort, an average of about 240,000 unique TCR beta nucleotide sequences per donor were sequenced, and about a sixth of those sequences were non-productive. In addition to the first cohort of hundreds of subjects, a separate validation cohort of some 120 different subjects was used. Among the roughly 390 genotyped donors, approximately 82% belonged to the genetic ancestry cluster associated with self-reported Caucasian donors. To predict cytomegalovirus infection status, the study combined high-throughput TCR immunosequencing, statistical association of individual TCRs with disease status, and machine learning. Donor age, sex, ethnicity and CMV serostatus were collected together with the repertoire data.

Findings and caveats that apply to the study as a whole: In an earlier analysis of under 600 of the donors, most TCR beta V segments were observed in productive rearrangements about 87% or about 30% of the time, broadly matching IMGT annotations. It was suggested by the authors that the approach could potentially be generalized to other disease states and immunological phenotypes. Linkage disequilibrium might explain the correlated functional status among segregating V segments, but an unknown experimental factor could not be excluded. When HLA alleles, especially DR and DQ, strongly co-occurred, attributing TCR associations to individual alleles was difficult. A further reported finding was that TCR beta sequences accurately predicted the HLA-A and HLA-B alleles for most subjects in the first cohort. Across donors, most TCR sequences were observed very rarely, whereas some public TCRs were present in many individuals. The only immune exposure information available for the cohort was CMV serostatus. Specific HLA alleles were associated with around 18,000 TCR beta sequences at a false discovery rate of 0.05 in a later analysis. The study listed approximately 150 TCR beta chains as associated with cytomegalovirus. In vitro tests confirmed that three of the cytomegalovirus-associated TCR beta chains recognize cytomegalovirus antigens. V-gene and J-gene trimming of TCR beta chains was associated with a missense DCLRE1C variant in a later genetic analysis, and the association was replicated in an independent cohort. Because HLA typing was unavailable for some donors at each locus, only the typed subset was used in association tests. In a later analysis, TCR association rates were found to vary across HLA loci, with the most associated TCRs seen for DRB1 alleles and the fewest for HLA-C alleles. The earlier analysis of a few hundred of the donors excluded roughly 17 rarely observed V segments, including chromosome 9 orphons, because counts were too low. The classifier was reported to diagnose cytomegalovirus status with high specificity and sensitivity in both the original cohort and the validation cohort. Roughly uniform sequencing depth across donors was assumed in presence/absence analyses, although this assumption may not hold. According to a later analysis, parvovirus B19, influenza, CMV and Epstein-Barr virus appeared linked to several top co-occurrence clusters. Because the 87-base-pair reads could not distinguish some IMGT-functional V segments, including TRBV6-2 and TRBV6-3, those segments were excluded. A later analysis found that most CMV-associated TCR beta chains appeared HLA-restricted, with HLA associations seemingly driven largely by CMV exposure. Compared with the roughly 710-donor mean, donors in an Asian-associated ancestry cluster had fewer N-insertions in productive TCRs, according to a later genetic analysis. A later analysis found that HLA-associated TCR beta chains were more clonally expanded and had lower generation probabilities than equally common non-associated chains. This cohort had only TCR beta chains sequenced, and the lack of alpha or paired-chain data limited which features could be detected. A cluster of highly shared sequence variants was judged likely to be a technical artifact of the sequencing pipeline.

CDR1 is given as LGHNA and CDR2 as YNFKEQ, both from the germline V gene. Measured from the cysteine to the phenylalanine, the CDR3 is 15 residues long. Only the CDR3 DNA stays, 45 bases, in frame from base 1. V loses 2 bases of germline sequence and J loses 2 bases, and the interval between the two ends is 11 bases. The rearrangement combines TRBV4-2 with TRBJ2-3; no D segment can be confidently identified. The sequence derives from a woman aged 25 to 39 in good health and CMV-seropositive. Sequences were obtained from PBMCs. The CDR3 region reads CASSQQASPTDTQYF. DNA sequence: TGTGCCAGCAGCCAACAGGCTTCCCCCACAGATACGCAGTATTTT.